This T cell receptor beta chain was captured by sequencing in a study of T cells in Graves' hyperthyroidism and ophthalmopathy. General study points: In blood, most of the thyroid clonotypes expanded above 0.001 were also present. A model using 13 V-J features told ophthalmopathy apart from stable hyperthyroidism.

Germline assignment: CDR1 SGHRS and CDR2 YFSETQ. V was cut by 5 bases and J by 5 bases, with 13 bases left in between. This CDR3 spans 14 amino acids. Stable Graves' hyperthyroidism denoted no ophthalmopathy progression over 18 months. Source material for PBMCs was around 10 ml fresh peripheral blood. Notes on this clonotype: Its cognate antigen is unknown.

The CDR3 regions of TCR beta were amplified from RNA transcripts. Initially, a first-round RT-PCR of the TCR CDR3 employed the HTBI primer set. TCRdb reprocessed the multiplex PCR reads via MiXCR and lists one record per CDR3 protein. The table lists approximately 870,000 distinct CDR3 sequences, roughly 40% of them singletons. Sequenced material: blood. The clonotype comes from a man aged 18 to 29 with Graves' hyperthyroidism. The gene calls are TRBV5-1 and TRBJ1-4; D unresolved. The DNA for the CDR3 is TGCGCCAGCAGTCGAAGGAGCCCCAATGAAAAACTGTTTTTT. Encoded protein: CASSRRSPNEKLFF.